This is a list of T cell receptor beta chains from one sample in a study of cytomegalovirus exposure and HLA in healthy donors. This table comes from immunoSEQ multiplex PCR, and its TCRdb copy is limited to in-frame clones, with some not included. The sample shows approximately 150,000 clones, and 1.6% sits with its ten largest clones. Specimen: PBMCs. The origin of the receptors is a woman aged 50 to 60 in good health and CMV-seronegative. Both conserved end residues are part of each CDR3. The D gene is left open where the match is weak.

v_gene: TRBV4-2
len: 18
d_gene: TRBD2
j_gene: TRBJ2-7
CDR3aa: CASSQRAGERGLTYEQYF
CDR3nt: TGTGCCAGCAGCCAAAGGGCAGGAGAGCGGGGGCTCACCTACGAGCAGTACTTC

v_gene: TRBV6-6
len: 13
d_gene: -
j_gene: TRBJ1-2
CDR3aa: CASIARTNYGYTF
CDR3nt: TGTGCCAGCATCGCCAGAACTAACTATGGCTACACCTTC

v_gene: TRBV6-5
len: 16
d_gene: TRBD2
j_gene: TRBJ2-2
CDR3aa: CASSLVLAALTGELFF
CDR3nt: TGTGCCAGCAGTTTAGTACTAGCGGCCCTCACCGGGGAGCTGTTTTTT

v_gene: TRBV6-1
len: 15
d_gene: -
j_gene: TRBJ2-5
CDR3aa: CASSQEGTAQETQYF
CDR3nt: TGTGCCAGCAGTCAGGAGGGGACAGCCCAAGAGACCCAGTACTTC

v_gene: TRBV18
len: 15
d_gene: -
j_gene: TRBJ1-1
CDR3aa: CASSEGLPAGTEAFF
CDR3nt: TGTGCCAGCTCAGAGGGATTACCGGCGGGCACTGAAGCTTTCTTT

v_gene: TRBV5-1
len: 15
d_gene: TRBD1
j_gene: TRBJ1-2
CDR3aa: CASSKGQGATIGYTF
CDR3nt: TGCGCCAGCAGCAAGGGACAGGGGGCAACTATAGGCTACACCTTC

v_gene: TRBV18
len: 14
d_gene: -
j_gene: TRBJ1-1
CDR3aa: CASSQQQPGTEAFF
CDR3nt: TGTGCCAGCTCTCAGCAGCAGCCGGGCACTGAAGCTTTCTTT

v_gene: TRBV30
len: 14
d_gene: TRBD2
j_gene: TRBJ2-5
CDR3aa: CAWTLAGGGETQYF
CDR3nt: TGTGCCTGGACTCTAGCGGGAGGGGGAGAGACCCAGTACTTC

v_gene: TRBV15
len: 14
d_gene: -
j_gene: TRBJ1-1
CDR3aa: CATSRVFGGAEAFF
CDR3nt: TGTGCCACCAGCAGGGTTTTTGGAGGTGCTGAAGCTTTCTTT

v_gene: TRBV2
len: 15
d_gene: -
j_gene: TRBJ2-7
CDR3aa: CASRIFQTGTYEQYF
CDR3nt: TGTGCCAGCAGAATTTTCCAGACAGGCACCTACGAGCAGTACTTC

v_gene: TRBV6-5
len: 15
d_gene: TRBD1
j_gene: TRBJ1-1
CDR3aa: CASSSTGTGYTEAFF
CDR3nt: TGTGCCAGCAGTTCAACCGGGACAGGGTACACTGAAGCTTTCTTT

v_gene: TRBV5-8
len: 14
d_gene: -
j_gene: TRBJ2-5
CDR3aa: CASSGRGPRGTQYF
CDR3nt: TGTGCCAGCAGCGGGAGAGGCCCTCGTGGGACCCAGTACTTC

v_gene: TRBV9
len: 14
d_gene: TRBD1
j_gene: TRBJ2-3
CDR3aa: CASSPGGPTDTQYF
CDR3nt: TGTGCCAGCAGTCCAGGGGGCCCGACAGATACGCAGTATTTT

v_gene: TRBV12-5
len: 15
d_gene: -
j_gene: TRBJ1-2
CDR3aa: CASGPPSSQGYGYTF
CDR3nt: TGTGCTAGTGGTCCCCCTTCTTCACAGGGCTATGGCTACACCTTC

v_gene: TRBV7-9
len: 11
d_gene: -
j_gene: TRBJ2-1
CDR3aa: CASRREVEQFF
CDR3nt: TGTGCCAGCAGAAGGGAGGTTGAGCAGTTCTTC

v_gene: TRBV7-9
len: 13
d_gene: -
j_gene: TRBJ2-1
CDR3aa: CAGLGSGDNEQFF
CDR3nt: TGTGCCGGACTCGGTAGCGGAGACAATGAGCAGTTCTTC

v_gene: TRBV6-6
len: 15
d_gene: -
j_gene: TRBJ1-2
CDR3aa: CASTLGGVGNYGYTF
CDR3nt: TGTGCCAGCACCCTAGGAGGTGTAGGAAACTATGGCTACACCTTC

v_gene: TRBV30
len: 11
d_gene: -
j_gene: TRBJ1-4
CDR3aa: CAWSSKEKLFF
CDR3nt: TGTGCCTGGAGCTCTAAGGAAAAACTGTTTTTT

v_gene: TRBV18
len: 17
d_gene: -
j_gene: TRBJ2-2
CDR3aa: CASSPQSNRANTGELFF
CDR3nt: TGTGCCAGCTCACCACAAAGTAACAGGGCGAACACCGGGGAGCTGTTTTTT

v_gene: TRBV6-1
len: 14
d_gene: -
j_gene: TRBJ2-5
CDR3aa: CASSHPGQQETQYF
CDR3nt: TGTGCCAGCAGTCACCCTGGACAGCAAGAGACCCAGTACTTC

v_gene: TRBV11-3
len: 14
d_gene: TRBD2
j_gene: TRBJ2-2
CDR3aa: CASSFHPERGELFF
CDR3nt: TGTGCCAGCAGCTTTCACCCCGAGCGGGGGGAACTGTTTTTT

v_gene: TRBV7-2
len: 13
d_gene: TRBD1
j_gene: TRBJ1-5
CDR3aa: CASSLDRDQPQHF
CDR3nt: TGTGCCAGCAGCTTGGACAGGGATCAGCCCCAGCATTTT

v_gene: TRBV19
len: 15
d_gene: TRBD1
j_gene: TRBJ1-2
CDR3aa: CASRPTGGANYGYTF
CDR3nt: TGTGCCAGTAGGCCGACAGGGGGCGCAAACTATGGCTACACCTTC

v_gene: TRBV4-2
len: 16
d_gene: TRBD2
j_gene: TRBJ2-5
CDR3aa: CASSQVPGGLGETQYF
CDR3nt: TGTGCCAGCAGCCAAGTGCCGGGGGGGCTGGGGGAGACCCAGTACTTC

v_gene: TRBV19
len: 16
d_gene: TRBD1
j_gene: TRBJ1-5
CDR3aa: CASSWKGQGLNQPQHF
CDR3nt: TGTGCCAGTAGTTGGAAGGGACAGGGGCTCAATCAGCCCCAGCATTTT

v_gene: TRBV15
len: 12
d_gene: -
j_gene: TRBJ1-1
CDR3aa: CATTEGRAEAFF
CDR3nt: TGTGCCACCACGGAGGGGCGGGCTGAAGCTTTCTTT

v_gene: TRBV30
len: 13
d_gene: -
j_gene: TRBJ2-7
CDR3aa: CAWSGEDVGEQYF
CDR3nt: TGTGCCTGGAGCGGGGAGGACGTAGGGGAGCAGTACTTC